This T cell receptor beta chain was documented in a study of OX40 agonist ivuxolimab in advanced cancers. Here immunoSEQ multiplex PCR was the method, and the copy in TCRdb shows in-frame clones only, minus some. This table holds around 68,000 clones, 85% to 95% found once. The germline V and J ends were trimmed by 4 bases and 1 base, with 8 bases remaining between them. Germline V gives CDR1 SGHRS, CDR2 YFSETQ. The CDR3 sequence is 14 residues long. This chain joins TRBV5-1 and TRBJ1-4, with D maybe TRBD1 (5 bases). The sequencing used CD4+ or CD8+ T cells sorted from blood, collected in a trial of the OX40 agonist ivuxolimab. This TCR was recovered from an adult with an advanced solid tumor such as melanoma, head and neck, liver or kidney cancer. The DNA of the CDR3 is TGCGCCAGCAGCACGGGGGGAACTAATGAAAAACTGTTTTTT. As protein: CASSTGGTNEKLFF.